Listed below are T cell receptor beta chains from one sample, sequenced in a study of T cell repertoires in cytomegalovirus infection. TCRdb independently ran MiXCR on the reads; one entry per CDR3 protein. The data show 310,000 or so distinct CDR3 sequences, roughly 25% seen once. Their antigen targets remain unknown. The sequenced sample was cultured PBMCs, obtained from culture after CMV antigen stimulation. The receptors derive from a human donor in good health (CMV status not recorded). Some clones in this sample may be carry-over from other donors' samples. Both conserved end residues are part of each CDR3.

>TRBV11-2|15
CASMLFGARNTEAFF
>TRBV7-9|13
CASSGTSYNEQFF
>TRBV7-2|14
CASSWTSGAIEQYF
>TRBV6-5|16
CASSLKAGTGIYEQYF
>TRBV7-8|14
CASSLGRVQETQYF
>TRBV27|13
CASSLRFGYGYTF
>TRBV7-2|15
CASSSTSGSFGEQFF
>TRBV12-3/TRBV12-4|18
CASSLRTGTYPIFYEQYF
>TRBV24-1|16
CATSAVRAGVEDTQYF
>TRBV28|15
CASSTPGGSGEKLFF
>TRBV6-2/TRBV6-3|13
CASSTGNTGELFF
>TRBV7-9|14
CASSGFPRNTEAFF
>TRBV6-2/TRBV6-3|18
CASSYFPRQAGTYNEQFF
>TRBV4-1|20
CASSQVYRDRGIPGNQPQHF
>TRBV6-5|14
CASTKQGPNTEAFF
>TRBV12-3/TRBV12-4|14
CASSPQGAQETQYF
>TRBV6-6|13
CASRGRVDTEAFF
>TRBV2|16
CASRSRLAGVSDTQYF
>TRBV20-1|13
CSAREDFLGELFF
>TRBV18|19
CASSPFWGQGLREEYRAFF
>TRBV5-3|15
CARSHSGTGPNEQFF
>TRBV15|18
CATSGRSGAEGGTDTQYF
>TRBV7-2|15
CASSFFLAGDGEQFF
>TRBV20-1|14
CSARRLAVTDTQYF
>TRBV6-2/TRBV6-3|10
CATTQYEQFF
>TRBV12-3/TRBV12-4|12
CASQTRNQPQHF
>TRBV6-1|18
CASRTRGTSGRLSNEQFF
>TRBV29-1|16
CSVGGTGDNTGNTIYF
>TRBV6-6|14
CASRTSGLSYEQYF
>TRBV28|14
CASRTGFSGNTIYF
>TRBV6-2/TRBV6-3|13
CASTNPRGVEAFF
>TRBV7-2|15
CASSRGLALGYEQYF
>TRBV2|10
CASRDTSYTF
>TRBV10-3|17
CAIRTSGGSPFYNEQFF
>TRBV24-1|13
CATSDQQGGEQFF
>TRBV7-3|14
CASSLTSYVDTQYF
>TRBV4-3|16
CASSQEPKTGPGELFF
>TRBV7-9|14
CASSFWTGGYGYTF
>TRBV12-3/TRBV12-4|15
CASRLRQESNYGYTF
>TRBV19|17
CASNIVFGRAAGDTQYF
>TRBV7-9|15
CASSTRRFSGNTIYF
>TRBV6-5|15
CASSYAGGDTGGLFF
>TRBV7-2|15
CASSLRGTGANVLTF
>TRBV29-1|12
CSVENRADGYTF
>TRBV10-3|14
CAISPGQAPHTQYF
>TRBV14|15
CASSPYRGSYNEQFF
>TRBV2|16
CASSEAQGGSYNEQFF
>TRBV2|14
CASREDRGNQPQHF